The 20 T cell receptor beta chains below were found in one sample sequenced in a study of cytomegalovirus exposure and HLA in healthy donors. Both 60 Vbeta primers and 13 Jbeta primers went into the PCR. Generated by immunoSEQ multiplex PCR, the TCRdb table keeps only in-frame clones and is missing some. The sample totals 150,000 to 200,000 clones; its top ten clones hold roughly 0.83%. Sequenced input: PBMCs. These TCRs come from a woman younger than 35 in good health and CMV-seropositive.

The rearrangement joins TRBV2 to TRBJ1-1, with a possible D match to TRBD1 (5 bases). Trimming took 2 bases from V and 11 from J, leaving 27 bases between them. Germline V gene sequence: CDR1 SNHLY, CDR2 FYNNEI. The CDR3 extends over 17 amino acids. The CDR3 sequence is CASSESTAPRRYTVAFF. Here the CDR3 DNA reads TGTGCCAGCAGTGAATCGACAGCTCCTCGACGATACACGGTGGCTTTCTTT.

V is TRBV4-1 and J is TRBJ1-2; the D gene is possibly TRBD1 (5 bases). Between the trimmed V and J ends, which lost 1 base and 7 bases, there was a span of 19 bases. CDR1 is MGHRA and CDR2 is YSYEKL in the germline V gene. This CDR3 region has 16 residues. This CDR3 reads CASSQGRGDGGGGYTF. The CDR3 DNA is TGCGCCAGCAGCCAAGGGAGAGGCGACGGCGGGGGTGGCTACACCTTC.

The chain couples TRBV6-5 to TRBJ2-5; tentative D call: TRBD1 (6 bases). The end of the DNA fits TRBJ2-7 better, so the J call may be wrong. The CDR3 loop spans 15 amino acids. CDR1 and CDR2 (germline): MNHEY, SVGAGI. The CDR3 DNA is TGTGCCAGCAGTAACAGGGTCTCGAGCTCCTACGAGCAGTACTTC. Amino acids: CASSNRVSSSYEQYF.

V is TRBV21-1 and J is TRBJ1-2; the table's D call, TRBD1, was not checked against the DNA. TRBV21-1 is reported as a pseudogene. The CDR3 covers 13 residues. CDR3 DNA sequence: TGTGCCAGCAACCAGACAGGGCGCTATGGCTACACCTTC. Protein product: CASNQTGRYGYTF.

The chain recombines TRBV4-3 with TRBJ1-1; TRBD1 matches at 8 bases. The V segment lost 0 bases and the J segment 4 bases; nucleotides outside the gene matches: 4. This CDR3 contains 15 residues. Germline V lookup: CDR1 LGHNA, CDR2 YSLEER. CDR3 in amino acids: CASSQDPGGITEAFF. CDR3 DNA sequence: TGCGCCAGCAGCCAAGATCCAGGGGGCATCACTGAAGCTTTCTTT.

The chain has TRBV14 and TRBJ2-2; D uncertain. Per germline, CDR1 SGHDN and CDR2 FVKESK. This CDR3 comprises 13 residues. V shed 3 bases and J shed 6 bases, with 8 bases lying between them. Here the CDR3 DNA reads TGTGCCAGCAGCCAGGCAGGCTCCGGGGAGCTGTTTTTT. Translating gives CASSQAGSGELFF.

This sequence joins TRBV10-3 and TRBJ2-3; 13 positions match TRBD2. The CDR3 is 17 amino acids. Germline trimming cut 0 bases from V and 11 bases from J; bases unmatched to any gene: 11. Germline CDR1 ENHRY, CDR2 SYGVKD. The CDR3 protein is CAISESRAGLAGEGQYF. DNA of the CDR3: TGTGCCATCAGTGAGTCGAGAGCCGGACTAGCGGGAGAAGGGCAGTATTTT.

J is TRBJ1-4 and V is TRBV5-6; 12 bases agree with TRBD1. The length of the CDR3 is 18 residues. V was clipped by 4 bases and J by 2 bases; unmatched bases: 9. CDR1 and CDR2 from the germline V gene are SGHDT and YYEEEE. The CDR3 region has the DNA TGTGCCAGCAGCGTGGGACCGGGACAGGGGGCTACTAATGAAAAACTGTTTTTT. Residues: CASSVGPGQGATNEKLFF.

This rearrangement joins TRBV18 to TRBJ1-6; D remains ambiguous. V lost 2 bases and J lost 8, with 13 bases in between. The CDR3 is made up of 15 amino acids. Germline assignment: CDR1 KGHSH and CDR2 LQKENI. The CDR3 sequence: CASSPSRGGDSPLHF. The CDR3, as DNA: TGTGCCAGCTCACCATCCCGTGGCGGGGATTCACCCCTCCACTTT.

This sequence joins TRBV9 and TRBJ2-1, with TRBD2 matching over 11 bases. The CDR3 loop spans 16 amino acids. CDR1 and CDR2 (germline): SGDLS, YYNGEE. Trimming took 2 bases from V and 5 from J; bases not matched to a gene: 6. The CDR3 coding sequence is TGTGCCAGCAGCGTGGAACTAGCGGGGGCAGACAATGAGCAGTTCTTC. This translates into CASSVELAGADNEQFF. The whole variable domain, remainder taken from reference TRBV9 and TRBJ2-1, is DSGVTQTPKHLITATGQRVTLRCSPRSGDLSVYWYQQSLDQGLQFLIQYYNGEERAKGNILERFSAQQFPDLHSELNLSSLELGDSALYFCASSVELAGADNEQFFGPGTRLTVL.

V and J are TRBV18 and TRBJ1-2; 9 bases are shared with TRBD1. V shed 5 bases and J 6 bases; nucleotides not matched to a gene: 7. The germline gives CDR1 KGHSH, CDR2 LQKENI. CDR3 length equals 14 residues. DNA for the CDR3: TGTGCCAGCTCAGCGGCCACAGGGGGCGATGGCTACACCTTC. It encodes CASSAATGGDGYTF.

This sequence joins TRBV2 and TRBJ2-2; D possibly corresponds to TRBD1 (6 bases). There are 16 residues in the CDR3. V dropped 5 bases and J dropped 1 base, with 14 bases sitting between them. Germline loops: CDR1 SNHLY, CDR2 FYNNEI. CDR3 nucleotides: TGTGCCAGCAGTACTGAGACAGGAGAGAACACCGGGGAGCTGTTTTTT. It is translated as CASSTETGENTGELFF.

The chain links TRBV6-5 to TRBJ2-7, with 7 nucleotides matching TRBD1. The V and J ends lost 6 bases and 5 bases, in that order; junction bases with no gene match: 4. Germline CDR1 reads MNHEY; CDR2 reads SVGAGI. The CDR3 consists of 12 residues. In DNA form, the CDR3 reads TGTGCCAGCAGCCCCGACAGGGACGAGCAGTACTTC. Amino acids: CASSPDRDEQYF.

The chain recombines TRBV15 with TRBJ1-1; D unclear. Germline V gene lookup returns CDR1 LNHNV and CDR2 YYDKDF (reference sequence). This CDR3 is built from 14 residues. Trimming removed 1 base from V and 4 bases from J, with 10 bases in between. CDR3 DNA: TGTGCCACCAGCAGAGCCCTCCTCGGCACTGAAGCTTTCTTT. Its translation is CATSRALLGTEAFF.

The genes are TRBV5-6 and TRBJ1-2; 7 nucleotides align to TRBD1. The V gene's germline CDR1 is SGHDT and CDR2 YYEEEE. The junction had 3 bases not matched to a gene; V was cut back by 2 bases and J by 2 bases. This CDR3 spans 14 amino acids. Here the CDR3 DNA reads TGTGCCAGCAGCTTCAAGACAGGGAACTATGGCTACACCTTC. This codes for CASSFKTGNYGYTF.

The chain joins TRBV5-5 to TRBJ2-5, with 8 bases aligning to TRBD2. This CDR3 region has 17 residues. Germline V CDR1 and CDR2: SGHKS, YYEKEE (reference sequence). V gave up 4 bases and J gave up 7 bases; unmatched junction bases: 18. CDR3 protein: CASSPRVGTSREGTQYF. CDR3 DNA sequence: TGTGCCAGCAGCCCTAGGGTCGGGACAAGTCGGGAGGGGACCCAGTACTTC. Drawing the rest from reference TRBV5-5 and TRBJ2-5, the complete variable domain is DAGVTQSPTHLIKTRGQQVTLRCSPISGHKSVSWYQQVLGQGPQFIFQYYEKEERGRGNFPDRFSARQFPNYSSELNVNALLLGDSALYLCASSPRVGTSREGTQYFGPGTRLLVL.

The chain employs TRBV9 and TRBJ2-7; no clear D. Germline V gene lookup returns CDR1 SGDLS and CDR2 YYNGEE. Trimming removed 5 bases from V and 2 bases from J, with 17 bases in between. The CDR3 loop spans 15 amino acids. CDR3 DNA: TGTGCCAGCAGACCTGAACAGTCTATTCCCTACGAGCAGTACTTC. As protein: CASRPEQSIPYEQYF. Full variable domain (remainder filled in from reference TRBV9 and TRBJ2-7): DSGVTQTPKHLITATGQRVTLRCSPRSGDLSVYWYQQSLDQGLQFLIQYYNGEERAKGNILERFSAQQFPDLHSELNLSSLELGDSALYFCASRPEQSIPYEQYFGPGTRLTVT.

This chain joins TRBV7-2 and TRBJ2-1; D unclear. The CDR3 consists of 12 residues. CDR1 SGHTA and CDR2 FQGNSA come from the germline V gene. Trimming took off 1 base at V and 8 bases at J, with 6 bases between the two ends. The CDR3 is CASSLDSYEQFF. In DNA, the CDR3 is TGTGCCAGCAGCTTAGATTCGTATGAGCAGTTCTTC.

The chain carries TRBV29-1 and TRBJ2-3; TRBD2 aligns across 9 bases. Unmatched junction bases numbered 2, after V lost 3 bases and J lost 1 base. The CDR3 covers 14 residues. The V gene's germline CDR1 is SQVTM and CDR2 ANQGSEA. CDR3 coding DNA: TGCAGCGTTGAGTCTAGCGGGGGCACAGATACGCAGTATTTT. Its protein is CSVESSGGTDTQYF.

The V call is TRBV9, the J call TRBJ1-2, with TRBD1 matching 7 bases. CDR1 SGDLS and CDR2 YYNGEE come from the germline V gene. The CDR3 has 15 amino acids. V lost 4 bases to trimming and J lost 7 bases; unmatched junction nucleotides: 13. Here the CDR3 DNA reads TGTGCCAGCAGCCCAGGGGACAGACAACGGGTTGGCTACACCTTC. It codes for CASSPGDRQRVGYTF.